This T cell receptor (beta chain) was profiled in a study of monozygotic twins with inflammatory bowel disease. Whole-study findings and limits: Reduced clonotype sharing with other individuals was observed in IBD patients relative to healthy twins, especially with disease activity.

The length of the CDR3 is 14 residues. Germline values: CDR1 MNHNY, CDR2 SVGAGI (reference sequence). Template-switch reactions added UMIs with a 6-nucleotide sample barcode. TCRdb reworked the 5' RACE reads into one entry per CDR3 protein, no DNA. Found here are fewer than 550,000 distinct CDR3 sequences; the top ten clones hold 2.4%. Concerning this clonotype: The antigen is undetermined.

The sequence was obtained from a human donor with ulcerative colitis or Crohn's disease, or a healthy co-twin of an affected twin (not recorded which). V usage is TRBV6-6 and J usage is TRBJ2-3; lacking DNA, the TRBD2 call made by TCRdb goes unchecked. Material: blood. This CDR3 reads CASNSGVGGDTQYF.